The TCR beta chain under discussion was sequenced for a study of T cell responses to AZD1222 COVID-19 vaccine. Study overall: Second-dose intervals near 4 or 12 weeks were combined.

The table lists this clone with a count of one. What it binds is not known. TCRdb's copy holds only in-frame clones and misses some; the assay was immunoSEQ multiplex PCR. The sample lists about 110,000 clones; around 81% were seen once. General study points: The donor cohort was predominantly white British with a female majority, and clonal diversity may have been underestimated. Two AZD1222 administrations were followed by greater Spike-specific TCR breadth and depth. Along spike, vaccine-associated CD4 TCRs were found throughout, with dominance at 160-218 and 743-854.

The CDR3 is made up of 15 amino acids. V was cut by 5 bases and J by 4 bases, with 15 bases left in between. CDR1 is MRHNA and CDR2 is SNTAGT in the germline V gene. The chain employs TRBV6-4 and TRBJ2-1; D might be TRBD2 (6 bases). The source material was peripheral blood, sampled on day 0 of AZD1222 vaccination. The receptor was derived from an adult in good health. The CDR3 nucleotides read TGTGCCAGCAGTTCCCCGGGACTCGCTTACAATGAGCAGTTCTTC. This sequence encodes CASSSPGLAYNEQFF.